This T cell receptor beta chain came from a study of CXCR3-negative and CXCR3-positive naive CD8 T cells. Study results and limitations: Memory CD8+ cells showed much lower diversity, while both naive subsets were comparably high.

CD45RO-CCR7+CD27+CD95- was the phenotype of naive CD8+ T cells. From germline, CDR1 is SEHNR and CDR2 FQNEAQ (reference sequence). This CDR3 contains 15 residues. Remarks on this clonotype: Its target is not known.

In preparing the TRB cDNA libraries, 5' RACE with UMI labels was used. From its re-call of the 5' RACE reads, TCRdb lists each CDR3 protein once, without DNA. The sample totals 100,000 to 150,000 distinct CDR3 sequences; its top ten clones hold roughly 0.31%. This sequence was found in a human donor in good health. Some clones in this sample may be carry-over from other donors' samples. The sample consisted of naive CXCR3- CD8+ T cells from blood. Documented subset: CD45RO-CCR7+CD27+CD95- naive CD8+ T cells lacking CXCR3 (TNR3-). J is TRBJ2-7 and V is TRBV7-9; the D call of TRBD1 rests on TCRdb alone, since no DNA is present to check it. The CDR3 protein is CASSSGGVDSYEQYF.